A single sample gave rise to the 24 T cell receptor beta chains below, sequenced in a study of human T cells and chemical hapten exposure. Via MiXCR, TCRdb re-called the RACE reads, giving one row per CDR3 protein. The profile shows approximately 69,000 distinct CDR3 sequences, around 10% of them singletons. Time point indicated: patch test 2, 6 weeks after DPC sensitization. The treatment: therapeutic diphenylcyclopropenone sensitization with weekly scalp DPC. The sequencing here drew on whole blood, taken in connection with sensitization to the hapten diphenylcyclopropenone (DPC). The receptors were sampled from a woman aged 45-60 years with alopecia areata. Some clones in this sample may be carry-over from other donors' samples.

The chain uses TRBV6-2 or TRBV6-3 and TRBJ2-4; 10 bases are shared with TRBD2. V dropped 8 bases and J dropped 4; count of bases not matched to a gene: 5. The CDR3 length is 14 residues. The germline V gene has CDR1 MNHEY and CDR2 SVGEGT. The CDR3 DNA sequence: TGTGCCAGCCGTCGGACTAGCGGAAAAAACATTCAGTACTTC. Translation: CASRRTSGKNIQYF.

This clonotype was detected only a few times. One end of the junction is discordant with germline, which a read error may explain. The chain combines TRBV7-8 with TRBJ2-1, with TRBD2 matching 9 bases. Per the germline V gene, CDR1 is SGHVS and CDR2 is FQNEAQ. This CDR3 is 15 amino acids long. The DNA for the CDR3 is TGTGCCAACAGCGCGCTAGCGGGACTAACCGCGGAGCAGTTCTTC. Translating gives CANSALAGLTAEQFF. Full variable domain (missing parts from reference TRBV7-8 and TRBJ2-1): GAGVSQSPRYKVAKRGQDVALRCDPISGHVSLFWYQQALGQGPEFLTYFQNEAQLDKSGLPSDRFFAERPEGSVSTLKIQRTQQEDSAVYLCANSALAGLTAEQFFGPGTRLTVL.

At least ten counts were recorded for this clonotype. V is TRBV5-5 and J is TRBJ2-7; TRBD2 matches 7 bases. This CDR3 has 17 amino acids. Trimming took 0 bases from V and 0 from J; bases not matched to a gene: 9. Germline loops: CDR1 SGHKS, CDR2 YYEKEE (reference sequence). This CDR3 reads CASSLDSRGSRSYEQYF. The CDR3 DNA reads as TGTGCCAGCAGCTTGGATTCGCGGGGGTCGCGCTCCTACGAGCAGTACTTC.

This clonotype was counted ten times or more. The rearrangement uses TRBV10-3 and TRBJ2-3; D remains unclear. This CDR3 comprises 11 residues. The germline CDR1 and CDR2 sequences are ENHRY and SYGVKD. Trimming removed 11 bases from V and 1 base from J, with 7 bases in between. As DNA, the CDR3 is TGTGCCGTTACGGGCACAGATACGCAGTATTTT. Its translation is CAVTGTDTQYF.

The chain's CDR3 is CASSGTSGTPFPSTDTQYF. The CDR3 DNA reads as TGTGCCAGCAGCGGGACTAGCGGGACTCCCTTTCCTAGCACAGATACGCAGTATTTT. The J gene is TRBJ2-3, the V gene TRBV12-3 or TRBV12-4; 13 bases map to TRBD2. V lost 6 bases and J lost 0; bases outside the gene matches: 12. The CDR3 covers 19 residues.

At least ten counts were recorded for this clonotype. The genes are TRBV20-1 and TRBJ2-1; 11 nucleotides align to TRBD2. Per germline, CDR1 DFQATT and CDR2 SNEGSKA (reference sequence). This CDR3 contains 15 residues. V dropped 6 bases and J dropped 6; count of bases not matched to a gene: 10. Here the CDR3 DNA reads TGCAGTGCACAAACCGGGACTAGCGGATCCAATGAGCAGTTCTTC. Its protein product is CSAQTGTSGSNEQFF.

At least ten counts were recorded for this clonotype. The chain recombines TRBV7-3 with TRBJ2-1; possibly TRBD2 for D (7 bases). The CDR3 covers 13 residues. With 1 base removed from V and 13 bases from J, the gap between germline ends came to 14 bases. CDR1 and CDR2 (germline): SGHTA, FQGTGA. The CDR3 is CASSLRRGADQFF. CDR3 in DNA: TGTGCCAGCAGCTTAAGACGGGGGGCGGACCAGTTCTTC.

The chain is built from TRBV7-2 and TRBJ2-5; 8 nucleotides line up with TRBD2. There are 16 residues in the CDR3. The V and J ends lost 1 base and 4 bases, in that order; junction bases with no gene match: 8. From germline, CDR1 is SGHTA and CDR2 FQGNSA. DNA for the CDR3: TGTGCCAGCAGCTTAGGAGTCGGACTAGCCGCAGAGACCCAGTACTTC. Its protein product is CASSLGVGLAAETQYF.

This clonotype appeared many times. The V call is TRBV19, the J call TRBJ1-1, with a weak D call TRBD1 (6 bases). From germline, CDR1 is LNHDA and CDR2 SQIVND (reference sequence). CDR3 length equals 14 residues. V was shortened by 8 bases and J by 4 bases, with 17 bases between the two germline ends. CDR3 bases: TGTGCCAGTGAGCCAGGGGTTCGGGCCACTGAAGCTTTCTTT. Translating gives CASEPGVRATEAFF.

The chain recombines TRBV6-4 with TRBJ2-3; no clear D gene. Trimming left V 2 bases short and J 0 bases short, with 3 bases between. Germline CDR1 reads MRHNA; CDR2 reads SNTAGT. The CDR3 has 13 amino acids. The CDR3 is CASSDGSTDTQYF. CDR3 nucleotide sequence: TGTGCCAGCAGTGACGGGAGCACAGATACGCAGTATTTT.

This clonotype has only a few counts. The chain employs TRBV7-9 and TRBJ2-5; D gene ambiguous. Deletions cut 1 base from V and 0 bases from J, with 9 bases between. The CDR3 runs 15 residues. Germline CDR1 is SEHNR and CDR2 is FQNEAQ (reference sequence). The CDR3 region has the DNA TGTGCCAGCAGCTTAGGGCAAGCGTACCAAGAGACCCAGTACTTC. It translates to CASSLGQAYQETQYF.

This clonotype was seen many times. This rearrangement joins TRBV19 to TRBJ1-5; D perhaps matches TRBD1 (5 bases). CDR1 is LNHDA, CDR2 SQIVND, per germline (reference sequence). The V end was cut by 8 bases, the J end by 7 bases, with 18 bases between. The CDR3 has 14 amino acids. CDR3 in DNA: TGTGCCAGTTCGGTCGGCAGGGAAGTGCAGCCCCAGCATTTT. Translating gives CASSVGREVQPQHF.

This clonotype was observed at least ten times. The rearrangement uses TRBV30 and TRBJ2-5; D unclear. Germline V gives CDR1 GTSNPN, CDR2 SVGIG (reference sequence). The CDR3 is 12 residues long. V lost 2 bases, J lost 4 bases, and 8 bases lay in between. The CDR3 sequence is CAWSSRRETQYF. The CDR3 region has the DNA TGTGCCTGGAGTTCTCGGAGAGAGACCCAGTACTTC. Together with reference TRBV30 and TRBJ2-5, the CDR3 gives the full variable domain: SQTIHQWPATLVQPVGSPLSLECTVEGTSNPNLYWYRQAAGRGLQLLFYSVGIGQISSEVPQNLSASRPQDRQFILSSKKLLLSDSGFYLCAWSSRRETQYFGPGTRLLVL.

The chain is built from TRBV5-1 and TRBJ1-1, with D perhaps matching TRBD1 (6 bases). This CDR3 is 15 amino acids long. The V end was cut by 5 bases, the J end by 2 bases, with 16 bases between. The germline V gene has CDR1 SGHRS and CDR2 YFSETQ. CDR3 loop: CASRRQEGVNTEAFF. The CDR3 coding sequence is TGCGCCAGCAGGAGACAAGAGGGGGTAAACACTGAAGCTTTCTTT.

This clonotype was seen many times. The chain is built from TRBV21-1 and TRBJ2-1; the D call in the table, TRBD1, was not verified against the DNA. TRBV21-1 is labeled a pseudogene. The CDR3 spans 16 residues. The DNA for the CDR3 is TGTGCCAGCAGCAAAAGGGGAGTCAGGGGGATAAATGAGCAGTTCTTC. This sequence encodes CASSKRGVRGINEQFF.

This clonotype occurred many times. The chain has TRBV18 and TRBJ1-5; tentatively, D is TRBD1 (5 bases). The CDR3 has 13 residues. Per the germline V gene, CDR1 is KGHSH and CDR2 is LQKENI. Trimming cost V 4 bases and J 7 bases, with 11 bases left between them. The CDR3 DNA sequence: TGTGCCAGCTCACTTTGGGGGTACCAGCCCCAGCATTTT. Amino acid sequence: CASSLWGYQPQHF.

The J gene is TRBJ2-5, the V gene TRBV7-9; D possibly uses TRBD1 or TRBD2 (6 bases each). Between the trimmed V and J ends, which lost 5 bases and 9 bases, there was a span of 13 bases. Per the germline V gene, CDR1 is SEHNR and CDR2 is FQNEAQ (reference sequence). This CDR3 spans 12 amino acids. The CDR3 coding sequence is TGTGCCAGCAGCAGATCCGGGGGCTCCCAGTACTTC. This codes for CASSRSGGSQYF. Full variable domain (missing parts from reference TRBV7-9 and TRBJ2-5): DTGVSQNPRHKITKRGQNVTFRCDPISEHNRLYWYRQTLGQGPEFLTYFQNEAQLEKSRLLSDRFSAERPKGSFSTLEIQRTEQGDSAMYLCASSRSGGSQYFGPGTRLLVL.

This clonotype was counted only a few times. CDR3: CASSLGGPNTEAFF. In DNA, the CDR3 is TGTGCCAGCAGCTTGGGGGGACCGAACACTGAAGCTTTCTTT. The rearrangement uses TRBV5-6 and TRBJ1-1; possible D gene TRBD1, 5 bases. With 0 bases removed from V and 1 base from J, the gap between germline ends came to 7 bases. Germline V gene data show CDR1 as SGHDT and CDR2 as YYEEEE. The CDR3 contains 14 residues. Full variable domain (missing parts from reference TRBV5-6 and TRBJ1-1): DAGVTQSPTHLIKTRGQQVTLRCSPKSGHDTVSWYQQALGQGPQFIFQYYEEEERQRGNFPDRFSGHQFPNYSSELNVNALLLGDSALYLCASSLGGPNTEAFFGQGTRLTVV.

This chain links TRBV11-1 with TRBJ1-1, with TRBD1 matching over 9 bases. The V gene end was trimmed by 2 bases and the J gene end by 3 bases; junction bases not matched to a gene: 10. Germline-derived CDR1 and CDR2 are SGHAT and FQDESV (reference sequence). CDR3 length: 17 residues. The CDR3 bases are TGTGCCAGCAGCTTAATCCCGGGACAGGGAAAAGACACTGAAGCTTTCTTT. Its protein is CASSLIPGQGKDTEAFF.

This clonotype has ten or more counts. For the CDR3, the DNA is TGTGCCAGCAGCCCGGGGACTAGCGGCCACACAGATACGCAGTATTTT. Its translation: CASSPGTSGHTDTQYF. The chain is built from TRBV7-3 and TRBJ2-3; 11 bases align to TRBD2. The CDR3 totals 16 residues. Per the germline V gene, CDR1 is SGHTA and CDR2 is FQGTGA. V gave up 5 bases and J gave up 2 bases; unmatched junction bases: 6.

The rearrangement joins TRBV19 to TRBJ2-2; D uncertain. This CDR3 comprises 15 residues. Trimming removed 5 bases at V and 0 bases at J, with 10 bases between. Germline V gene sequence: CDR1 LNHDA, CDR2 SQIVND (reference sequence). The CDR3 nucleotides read TGTGCCAGTAGTGTCTTTCCCACGAACACCGGGGAGCTGTTTTTT. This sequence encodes CASSVFPTNTGELFF. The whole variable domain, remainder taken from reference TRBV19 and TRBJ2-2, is DGGITQSPKYLFRKEGQNVTLSCEQNLNHDAMYWYRQDPGQGLRLIYYSQIVNDFQKGDIAEGYSVSREKKESFPLTVTSAQKNPTAFYLCASSVFPTNTGELFFGEGSRLTVL.

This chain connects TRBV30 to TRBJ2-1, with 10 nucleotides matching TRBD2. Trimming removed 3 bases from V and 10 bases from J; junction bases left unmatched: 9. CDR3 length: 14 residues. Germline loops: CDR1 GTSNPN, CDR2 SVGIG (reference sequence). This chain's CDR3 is CAWRSLAGAHEQFF. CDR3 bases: TGTGCCTGGAGATCCCTAGCGGGAGCCCACGAGCAGTTCTTC.

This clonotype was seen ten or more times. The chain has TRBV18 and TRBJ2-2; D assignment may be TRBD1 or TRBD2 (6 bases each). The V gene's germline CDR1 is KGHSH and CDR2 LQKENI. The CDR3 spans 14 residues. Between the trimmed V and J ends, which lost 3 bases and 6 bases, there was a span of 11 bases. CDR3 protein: CASSPAGDSGELFF. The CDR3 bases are TGTGCCAGCTCACCTGCAGGGGACTCCGGGGAGCTGTTTTTT.

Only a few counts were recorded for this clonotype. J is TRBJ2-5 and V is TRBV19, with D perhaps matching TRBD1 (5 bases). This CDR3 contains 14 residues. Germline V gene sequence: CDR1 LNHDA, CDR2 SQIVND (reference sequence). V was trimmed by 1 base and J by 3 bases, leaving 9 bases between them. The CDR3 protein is CASSIGGIEETQYF. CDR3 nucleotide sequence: TGTGCCAGTAGTATAGGGGGCATTGAAGAGACCCAGTACTTC.